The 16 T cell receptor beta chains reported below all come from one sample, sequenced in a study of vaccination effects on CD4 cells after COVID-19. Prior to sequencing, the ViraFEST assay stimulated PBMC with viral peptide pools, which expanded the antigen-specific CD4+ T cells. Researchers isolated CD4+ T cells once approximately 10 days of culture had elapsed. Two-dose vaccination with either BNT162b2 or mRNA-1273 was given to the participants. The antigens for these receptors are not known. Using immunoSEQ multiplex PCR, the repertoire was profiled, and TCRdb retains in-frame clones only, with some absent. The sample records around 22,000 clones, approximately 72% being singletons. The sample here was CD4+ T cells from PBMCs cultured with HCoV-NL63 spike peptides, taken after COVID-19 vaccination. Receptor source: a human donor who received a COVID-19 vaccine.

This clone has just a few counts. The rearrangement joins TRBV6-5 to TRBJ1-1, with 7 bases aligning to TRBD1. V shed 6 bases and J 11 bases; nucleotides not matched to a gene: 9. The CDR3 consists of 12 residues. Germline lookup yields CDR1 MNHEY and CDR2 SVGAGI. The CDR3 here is CASRPTGFRAFF. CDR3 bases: TGTGCCAGCAGGCCGACAGGGTTTAGGGCTTTCTTT.

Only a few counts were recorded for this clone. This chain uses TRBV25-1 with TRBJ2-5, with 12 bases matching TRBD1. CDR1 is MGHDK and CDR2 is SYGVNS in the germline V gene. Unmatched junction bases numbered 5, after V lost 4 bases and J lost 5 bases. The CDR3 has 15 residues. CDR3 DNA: TGTGCCAGCAGTGTCGGGGACAGGGGGCGGGAGACCCAGTACTTC. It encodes CASSVGDRGRETQYF.

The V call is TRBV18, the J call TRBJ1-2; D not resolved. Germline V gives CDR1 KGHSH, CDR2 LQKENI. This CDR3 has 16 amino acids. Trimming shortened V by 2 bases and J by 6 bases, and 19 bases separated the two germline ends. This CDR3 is CASSPSYFRGTNGYTF. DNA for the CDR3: TGTGCCAGCTCACCAAGTTATTTCCGGGGAACCAATGGCTACACCTTC.

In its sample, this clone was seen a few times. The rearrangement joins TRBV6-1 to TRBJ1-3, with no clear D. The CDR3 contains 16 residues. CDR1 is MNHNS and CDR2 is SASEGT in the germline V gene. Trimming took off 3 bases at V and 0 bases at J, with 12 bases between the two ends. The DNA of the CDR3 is TGTGCCAGCAGTGAGAAGGTTGCGAGCTCTGGAAACACCATATATTTT. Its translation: CASSEKVASSGNTIYF.

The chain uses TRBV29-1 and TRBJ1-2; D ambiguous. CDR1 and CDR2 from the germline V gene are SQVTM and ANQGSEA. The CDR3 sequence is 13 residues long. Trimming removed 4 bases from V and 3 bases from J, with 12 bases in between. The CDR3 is CSVVSRRDYGYTF. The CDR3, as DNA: TGCAGCGTTGTCAGTCGAAGGGACTATGGCTACACCTTC.

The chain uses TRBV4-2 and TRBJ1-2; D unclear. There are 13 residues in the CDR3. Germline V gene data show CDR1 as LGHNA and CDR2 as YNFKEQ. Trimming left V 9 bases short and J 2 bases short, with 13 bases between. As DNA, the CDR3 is TGTGCCAGTCAGGAATTCATAAACTATGGCTACACCTTC. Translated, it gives CASQEFINYGYTF.

CDR3 nucleotides: TGTGCCAGCAGCCCGACCGGACTAGCGGGGTCCGATGAGCAGTTCTTC. Protein sequence: CASSPTGLAGSDEQFF. The chain is built from TRBV7-9 and TRBJ2-1; 12 bases are a match to TRBD2. The V segment lost 5 bases and the J segment 8 bases; nucleotides outside the gene matches: 10. Germline CDR1 is SEHNR and CDR2 is FQNEAQ (reference sequence). CDR3 length: 16 amino acids.

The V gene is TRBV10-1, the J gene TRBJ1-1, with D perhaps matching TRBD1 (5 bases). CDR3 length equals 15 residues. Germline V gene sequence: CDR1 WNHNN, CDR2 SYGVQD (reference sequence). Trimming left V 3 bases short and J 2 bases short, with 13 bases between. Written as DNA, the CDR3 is TGCGCCAGCAGTGAACGGGGCGGCCGAAACACTGAAGCTTTCTTT. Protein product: CASSERGGRNTEAFF.

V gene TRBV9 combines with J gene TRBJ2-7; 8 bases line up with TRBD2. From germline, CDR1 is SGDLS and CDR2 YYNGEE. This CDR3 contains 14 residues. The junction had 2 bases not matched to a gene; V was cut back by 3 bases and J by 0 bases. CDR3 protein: CASSGTSRSYEQYF. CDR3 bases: TGTGCCAGCAGCGGGACTAGCCGCTCCTACGAGCAGTACTTC.

The CDR3 protein is CASSEFLAGNTIYF. CDR3 nucleotides: TGTGCCAGCAGTGAATTTCTGGCTGGAAACACCATATATTTT. The V and J genes are TRBV6-1 and TRBJ1-3; D gene ambiguous. This CDR3 has 14 residues. Germline CDR1 is MNHNS and CDR2 is SASEGT. With 2 bases removed from V and 2 bases from J, the gap between germline ends came to 7 bases.

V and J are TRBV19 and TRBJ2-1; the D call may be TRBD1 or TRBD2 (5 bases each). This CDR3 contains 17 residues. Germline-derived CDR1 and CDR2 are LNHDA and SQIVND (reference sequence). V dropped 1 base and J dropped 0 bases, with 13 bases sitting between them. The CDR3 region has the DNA TGTGCCAGTAGTATAGCTGGGGGTGTCCTCTCCTACAATGAGCAGTTCTTC. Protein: CASSIAGGVLSYNEQFF.

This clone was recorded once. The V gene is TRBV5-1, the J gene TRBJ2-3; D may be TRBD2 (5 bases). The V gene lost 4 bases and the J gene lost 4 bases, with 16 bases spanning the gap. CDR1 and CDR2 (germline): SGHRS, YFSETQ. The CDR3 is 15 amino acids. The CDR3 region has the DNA TGCGCCAGCAGCCCGTCCTTGGGGAGATCAGATACGCAGTATTTT. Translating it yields CASSPSLGRSDTQYF.

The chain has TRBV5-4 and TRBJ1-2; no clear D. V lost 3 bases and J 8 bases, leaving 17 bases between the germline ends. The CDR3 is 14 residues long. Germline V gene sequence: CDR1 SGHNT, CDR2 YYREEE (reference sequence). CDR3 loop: CASSSQETVGGYTF. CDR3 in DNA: TGTGCCAGCAGCTCCCAGGAAACAGTCGGCGGCTACACCTTC.

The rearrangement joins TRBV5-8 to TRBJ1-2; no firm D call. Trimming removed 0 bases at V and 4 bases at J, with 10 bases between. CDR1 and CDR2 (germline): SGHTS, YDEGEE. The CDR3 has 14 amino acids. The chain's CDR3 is CASSLDRGPYGYTF. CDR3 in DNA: TGTGCCAGCAGCTTGGATAGAGGGCCCTATGGCTACACCTTC.

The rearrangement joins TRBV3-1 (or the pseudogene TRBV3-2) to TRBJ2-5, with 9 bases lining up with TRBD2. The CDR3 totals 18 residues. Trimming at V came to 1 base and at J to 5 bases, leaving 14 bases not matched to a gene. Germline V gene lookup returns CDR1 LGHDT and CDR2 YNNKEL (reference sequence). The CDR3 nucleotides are TGTGCCAGCAGCCAAGTCATTGCGGGAGGGCCGACGGGGGAGACCCAGTACTTC. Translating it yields CASSQVIAGGPTGETQYF.

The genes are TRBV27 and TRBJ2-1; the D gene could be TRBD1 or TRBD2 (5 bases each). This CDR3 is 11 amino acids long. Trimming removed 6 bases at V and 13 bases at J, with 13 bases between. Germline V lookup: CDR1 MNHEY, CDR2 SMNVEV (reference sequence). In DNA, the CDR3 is TGTGCCAGCAGCATCGGGACCAATCAGTTCTTC. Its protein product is CASSIGTNQFF.